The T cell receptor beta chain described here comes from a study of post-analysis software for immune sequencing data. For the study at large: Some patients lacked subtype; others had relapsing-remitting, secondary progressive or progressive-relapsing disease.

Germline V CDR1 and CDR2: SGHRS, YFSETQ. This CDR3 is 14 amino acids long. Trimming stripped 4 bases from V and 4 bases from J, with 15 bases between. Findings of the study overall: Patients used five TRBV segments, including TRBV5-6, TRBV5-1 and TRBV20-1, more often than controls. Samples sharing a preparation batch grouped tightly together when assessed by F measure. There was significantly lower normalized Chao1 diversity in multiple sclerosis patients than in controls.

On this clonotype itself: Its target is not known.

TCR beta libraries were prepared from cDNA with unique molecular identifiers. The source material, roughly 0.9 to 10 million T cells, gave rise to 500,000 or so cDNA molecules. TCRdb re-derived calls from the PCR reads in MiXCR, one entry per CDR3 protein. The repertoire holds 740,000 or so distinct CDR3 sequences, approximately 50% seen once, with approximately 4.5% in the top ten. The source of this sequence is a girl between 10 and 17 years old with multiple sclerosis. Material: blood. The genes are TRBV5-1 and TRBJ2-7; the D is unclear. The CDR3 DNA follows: TGCGCCAGCAGCCCCCGACGGAGTGGATACGAGCAGTACTTC. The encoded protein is CASSPRRSGYEQYF.